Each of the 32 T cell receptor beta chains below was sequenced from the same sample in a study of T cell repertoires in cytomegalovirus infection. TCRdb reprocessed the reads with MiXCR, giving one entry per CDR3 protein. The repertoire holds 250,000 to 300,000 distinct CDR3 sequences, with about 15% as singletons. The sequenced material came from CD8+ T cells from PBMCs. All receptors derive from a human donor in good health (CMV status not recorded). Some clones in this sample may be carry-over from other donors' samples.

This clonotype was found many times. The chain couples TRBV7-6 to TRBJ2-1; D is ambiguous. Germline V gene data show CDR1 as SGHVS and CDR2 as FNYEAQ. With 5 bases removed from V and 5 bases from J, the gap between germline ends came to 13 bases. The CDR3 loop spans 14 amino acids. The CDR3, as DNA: TGTGCCAGCAGCAAGAAGCTTCAGGACAATGAGCAGTTCTTC. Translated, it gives CASSKKLQDNEQFF.

The CDR3: CASSLVQIYGYTF. CDR3 sequence (DNA): TGTGCCAGCAGCTTAGTGCAGATCTATGGCTACACCTTC. The chain carries TRBV7-4 and TRBJ1-2, with D unclear. Per the germline V gene, CDR1 is SGHVT and CDR2 is SQSDAQ. The CDR3 has 13 residues. Trimming stripped 1 base from V and 4 bases from J, with 7 bases between. Full variable domain (remainder filled in from reference TRBV7-4 and TRBJ1-2): GAGVSQSPRYKVAKRGRDVALRCDSISGHVTLYWYRQTLGQGSEVLTYSQSDAQRDKSGRPSGRFSAERPERSVSTLKIQRTEQGDSAVYLCASSLVQIYGYTFGSGTRLTVV.

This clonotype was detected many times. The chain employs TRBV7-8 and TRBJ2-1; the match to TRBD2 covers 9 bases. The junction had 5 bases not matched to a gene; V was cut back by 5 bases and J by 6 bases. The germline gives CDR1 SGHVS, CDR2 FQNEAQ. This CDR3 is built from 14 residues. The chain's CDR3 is CASSLTRGGNEQFF. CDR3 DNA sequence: TGTGCCAGCAGCCTGACGCGGGGGGGCAATGAGCAGTTCTTC.

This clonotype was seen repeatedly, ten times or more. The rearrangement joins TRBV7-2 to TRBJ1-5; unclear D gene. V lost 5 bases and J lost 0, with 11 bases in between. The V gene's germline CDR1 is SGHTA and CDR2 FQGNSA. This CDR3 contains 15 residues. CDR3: CASSRIEDSNQPQHF. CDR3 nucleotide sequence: TGTGCCAGCAGCCGTATTGAAGATAGCAATCAGCCCCAGCATTTT.

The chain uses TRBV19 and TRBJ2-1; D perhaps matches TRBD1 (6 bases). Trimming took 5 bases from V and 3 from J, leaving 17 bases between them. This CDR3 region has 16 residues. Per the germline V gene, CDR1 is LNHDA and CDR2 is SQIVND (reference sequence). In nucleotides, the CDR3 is TGTGCCAGTAGTCGGACGGACAGAACCGACTACAATGAGCAGTTCTTC. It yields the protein CASSRTDRTDYNEQFF.

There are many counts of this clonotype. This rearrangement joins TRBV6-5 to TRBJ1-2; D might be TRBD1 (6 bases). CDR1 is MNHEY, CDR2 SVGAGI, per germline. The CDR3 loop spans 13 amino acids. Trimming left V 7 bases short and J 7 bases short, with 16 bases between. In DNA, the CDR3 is TGTGCCAGCACCCTAGCAGGGGCGCGTGGCTACACCTTC. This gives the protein CASTLAGARGYTF.

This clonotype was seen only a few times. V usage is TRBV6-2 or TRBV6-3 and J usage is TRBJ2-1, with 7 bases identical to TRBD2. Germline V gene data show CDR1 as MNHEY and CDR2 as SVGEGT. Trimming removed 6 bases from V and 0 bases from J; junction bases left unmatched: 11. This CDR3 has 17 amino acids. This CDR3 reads CASRHGLAGDSYNEQFF. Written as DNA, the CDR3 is TGTGCCAGCAGGCACGGGCTGGCGGGGGACTCCTACAATGAGCAGTTCTTC.

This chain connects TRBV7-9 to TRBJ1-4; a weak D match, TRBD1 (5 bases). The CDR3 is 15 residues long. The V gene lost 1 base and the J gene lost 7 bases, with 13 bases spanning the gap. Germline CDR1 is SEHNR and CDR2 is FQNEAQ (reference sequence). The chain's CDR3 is CASSLVGGIFEKLFF. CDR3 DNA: TGTGCCAGCAGCTTAGTGGGGGGGATTTTTGAAAAACTGTTTTTT.

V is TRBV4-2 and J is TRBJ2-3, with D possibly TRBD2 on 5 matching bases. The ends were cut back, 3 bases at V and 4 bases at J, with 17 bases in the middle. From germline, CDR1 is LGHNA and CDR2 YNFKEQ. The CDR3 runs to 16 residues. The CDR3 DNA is TGTGCCAGCAGCCATGCCACCGACTATTTGGCAGATACGCAGTATTTT. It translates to CASSHATDYLADTQYF.

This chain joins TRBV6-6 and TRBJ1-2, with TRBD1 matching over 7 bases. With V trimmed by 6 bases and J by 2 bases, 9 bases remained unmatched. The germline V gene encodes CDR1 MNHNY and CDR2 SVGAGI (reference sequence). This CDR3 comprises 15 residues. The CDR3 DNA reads TGTGCCAGCAGCCTGACAGGGTGGGAGAACTATGGCTACACCTTC. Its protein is CASSLTGWENYGYTF.

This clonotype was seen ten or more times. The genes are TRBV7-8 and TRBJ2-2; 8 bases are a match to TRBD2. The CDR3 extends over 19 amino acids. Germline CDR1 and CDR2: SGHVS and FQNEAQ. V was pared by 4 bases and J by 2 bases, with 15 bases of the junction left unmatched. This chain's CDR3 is CASSSSRGGPIINTGELFF. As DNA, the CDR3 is TGTGCCAGCAGCTCGTCTCGGGGGGGGCCGATAATAAACACCGGGGAGCTGTTTTTT.

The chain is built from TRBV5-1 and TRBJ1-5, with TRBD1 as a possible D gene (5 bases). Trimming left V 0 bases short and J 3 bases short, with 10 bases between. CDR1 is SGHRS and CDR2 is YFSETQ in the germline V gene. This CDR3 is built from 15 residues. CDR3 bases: TGCGCCAGCAGCTTGGCAGGGACCCCCAATCAGCCCCAGCATTTT. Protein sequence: CASSLAGTPNQPQHF.

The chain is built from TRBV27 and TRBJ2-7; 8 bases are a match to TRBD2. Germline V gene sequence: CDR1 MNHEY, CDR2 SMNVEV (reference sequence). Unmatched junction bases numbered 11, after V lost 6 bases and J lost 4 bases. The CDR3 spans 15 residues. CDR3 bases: TGTGCCAGCAGCCCGACCCTTGGACTAGCTTACGAGCAGTACTTC. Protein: CASSPTLGLAYEQYF.

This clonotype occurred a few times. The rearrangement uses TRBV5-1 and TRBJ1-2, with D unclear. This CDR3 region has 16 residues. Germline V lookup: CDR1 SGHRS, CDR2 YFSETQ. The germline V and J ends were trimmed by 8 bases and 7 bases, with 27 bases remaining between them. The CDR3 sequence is CARFQAPWNAQPGYTF. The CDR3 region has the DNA TGCGCCAGGTTTCAGGCTCCCTGGAATGCCCAGCCTGGCTACACCTTC.

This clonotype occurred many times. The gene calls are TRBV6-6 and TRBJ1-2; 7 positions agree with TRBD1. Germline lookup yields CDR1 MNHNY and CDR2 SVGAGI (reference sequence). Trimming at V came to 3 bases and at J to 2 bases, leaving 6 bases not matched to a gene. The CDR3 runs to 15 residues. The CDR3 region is CASSYMATGNYGYTF. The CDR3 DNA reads TGTGCCAGCAGTTATATGGCGACAGGGAACTATGGCTACACCTTC.

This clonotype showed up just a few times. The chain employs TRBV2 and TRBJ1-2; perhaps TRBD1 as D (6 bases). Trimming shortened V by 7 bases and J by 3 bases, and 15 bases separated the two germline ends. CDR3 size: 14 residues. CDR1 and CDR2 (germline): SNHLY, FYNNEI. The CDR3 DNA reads TGTGCCAGCACTAGCGAGGGGGAATACTATGGCTACACCTTC. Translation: CASTSEGEYYGYTF.

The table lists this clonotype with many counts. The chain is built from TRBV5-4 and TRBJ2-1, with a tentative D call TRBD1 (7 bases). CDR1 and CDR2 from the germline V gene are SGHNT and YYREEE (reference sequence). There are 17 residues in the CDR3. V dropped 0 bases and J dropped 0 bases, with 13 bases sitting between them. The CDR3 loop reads CASSLVSGGSSYNEQFF. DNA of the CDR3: TGTGCCAGCAGCTTGGTCTCAGGGGGGAGCTCCTACAATGAGCAGTTCTTC.

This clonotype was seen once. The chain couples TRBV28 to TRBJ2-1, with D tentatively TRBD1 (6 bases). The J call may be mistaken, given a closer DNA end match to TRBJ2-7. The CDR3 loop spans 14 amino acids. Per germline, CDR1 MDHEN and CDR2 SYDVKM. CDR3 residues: CASNWDNLYNEQYF. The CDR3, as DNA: TGTGCCAGCAATTGGGACAACCTATACAATGAGCAGTACTTC.

CDR3 coding DNA: TGTGCCACCAGCGCCGACAGGGGTTGGAATTCACCCCTCCACTTT. Translating gives CATSADRGWNSPLHF. The V call is TRBV15, the J call TRBJ1-6; 8 bases match TRBD1. The CDR3 is made up of 15 amino acids. V dropped 5 bases and J dropped 7; count of bases not matched to a gene: 7. The germline CDR1 and CDR2 sequences are LNHNV and YYDKDF (reference sequence).

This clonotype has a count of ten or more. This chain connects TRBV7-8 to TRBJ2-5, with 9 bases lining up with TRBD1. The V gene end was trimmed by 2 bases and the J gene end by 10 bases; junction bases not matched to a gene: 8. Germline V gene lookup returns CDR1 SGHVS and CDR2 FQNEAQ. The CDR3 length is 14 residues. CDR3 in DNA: TGTGCCAGCAGCTTATGGGACAGGGCGGTCGACCAGTACTTC. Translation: CASSLWDRAVDQYF. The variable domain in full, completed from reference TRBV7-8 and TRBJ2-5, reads GAGVSQSPRYKVAKRGQDVALRCDPISGHVSLFWYQQALGQGPEFLTYFQNEAQLDKSGLPSDRFFAERPEGSVSTLKIQRTQQEDSAVYLCASSLWDRAVDQYFGPGTRLLVL.

The CDR3 DNA is TGTGCCAGCAGTTCGCCCGGACTAGCGGGGGGATCTCTTTTTCGCGAGCAGTACTTC. Translating gives CASSSPGLAGGSLFREQYF. The chain has TRBV28 and TRBJ2-7; 14 nucleotides agree with TRBD2. The germline V gene encodes CDR1 MDHEN and CDR2 SYDVKM. The CDR3 is made up of 19 amino acids. The trim removed 4 bases at V and 6 bases at J, leaving 17 bases unmatched.

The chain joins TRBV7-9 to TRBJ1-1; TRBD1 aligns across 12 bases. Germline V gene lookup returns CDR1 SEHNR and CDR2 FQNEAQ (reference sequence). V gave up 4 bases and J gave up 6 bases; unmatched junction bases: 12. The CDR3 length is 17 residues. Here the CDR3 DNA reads TGTGCCAGCAGCTCACCACATGAGGGACAGGGGGCCGCTGAAGCTTTCTTT. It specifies CASSSPHEGQGAAEAFF.

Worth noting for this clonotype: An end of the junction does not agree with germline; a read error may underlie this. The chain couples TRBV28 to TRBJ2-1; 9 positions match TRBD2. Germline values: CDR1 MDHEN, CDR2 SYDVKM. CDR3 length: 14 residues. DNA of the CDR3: TGTGCCTGCAGTTTAGCGGGACTAGCAAATGAGCAGTTCTTC. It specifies CACSLAGLANEQFF.

CDR3 nucleotide sequence: TGTGCCAGCAGCATGGCGCCGGGCTCCTACGAGCAGTACTTC. Translated: CASSMAPGSYEQYF. The genes are TRBV6-6 and TRBJ2-7; D not resolved. The CDR3 is made up of 14 amino acids. V was shortened by 6 bases and J by 0 bases, with 12 bases between the two germline ends. Germline V CDR1 and CDR2: MNHNY, SVGAGI (reference sequence).

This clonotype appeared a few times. CDR3 residues: CASSLLGGGAQAFF. The CDR3 DNA is TGTGCCAGCAGCCTATTGGGTGGGGGGGCGCAAGCTTTCTTT. The J gene is TRBJ1-1, the V gene TRBV9, with D maybe TRBD1 (6 bases). This CDR3 is built from 14 residues. The germline V and J ends were trimmed by 4 bases and 9 bases, with 19 bases remaining between them. The germline V gene encodes CDR1 SGDLS and CDR2 YYNGEE.

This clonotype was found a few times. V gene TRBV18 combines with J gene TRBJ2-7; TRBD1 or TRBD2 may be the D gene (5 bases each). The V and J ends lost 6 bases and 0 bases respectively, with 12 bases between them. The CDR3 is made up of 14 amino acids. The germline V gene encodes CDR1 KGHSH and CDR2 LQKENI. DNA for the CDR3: TGTGCCAGCTCGGAGGACACCTCCTCCTACGAGCAGTACTTC. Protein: CASSEDTSSYEQYF. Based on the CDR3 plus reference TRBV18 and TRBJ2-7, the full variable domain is NAGVMQNPRHLVRRRGQEARLRCSPMKGHSHVYWYRQLPEEGLKFMVYLQKENIIDESGMPKERFSAEFPKEGPSILRIQQVVRGDSAAYFCASSEDTSSYEQYFGPGTRLTVT.

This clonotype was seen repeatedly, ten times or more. CDR3 amino acids: CASSQVSPGETQYF. In DNA, the CDR3 is TGCGCCAGCAGCCAAGTTTCCCCTGGAGAGACCCAGTACTTC. The rearrangement uses TRBV4-1 and TRBJ2-5; D gene uncertain. The CDR3 length is 14 residues. Germline V gene lookup returns CDR1 MGHRA and CDR2 YSYEKL. Trimming removed 1 base at V and 4 bases at J, with 10 bases between.

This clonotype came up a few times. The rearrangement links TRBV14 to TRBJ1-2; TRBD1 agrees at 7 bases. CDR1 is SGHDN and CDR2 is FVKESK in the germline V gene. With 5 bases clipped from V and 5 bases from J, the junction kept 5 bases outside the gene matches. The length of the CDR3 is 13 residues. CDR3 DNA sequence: TGTGCCAGCAGCTACAACAGGGGATATGGCTACACCTTC. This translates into CASSYNRGYGYTF.

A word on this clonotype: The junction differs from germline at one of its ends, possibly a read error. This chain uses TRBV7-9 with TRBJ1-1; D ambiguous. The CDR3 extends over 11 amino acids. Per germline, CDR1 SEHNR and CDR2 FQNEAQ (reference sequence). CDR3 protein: CASSLAVHRSF. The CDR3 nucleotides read TGTGCCAGCAGCTTGGCGGTTCACAGATCCTTT. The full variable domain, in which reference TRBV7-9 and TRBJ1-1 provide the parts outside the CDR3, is DTGVSQNPRHKITKRGQNVTFRCDPISEHNRLYWYRQTLGQGPEFLTYFQNEAQLEKSRLLSDRFSAERPKGSFSTLEIQRTEQGDSAMYLCASSLAVHRSFGQGTRLTVV.

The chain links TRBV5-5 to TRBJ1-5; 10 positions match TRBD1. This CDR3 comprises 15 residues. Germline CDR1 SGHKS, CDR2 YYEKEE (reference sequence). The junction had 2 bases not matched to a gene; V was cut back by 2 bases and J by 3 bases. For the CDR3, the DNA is TGTGCCAGCAGCTTAGGGACAGGGGCCAATCAGCCCCAGCATTTT. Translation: CASSLGTGANQPQHF.

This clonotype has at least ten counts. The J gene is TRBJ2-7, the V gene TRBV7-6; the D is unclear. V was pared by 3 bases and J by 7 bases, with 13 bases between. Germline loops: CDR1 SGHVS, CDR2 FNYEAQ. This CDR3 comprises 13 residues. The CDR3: CASSLDGYGEQYF. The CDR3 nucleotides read TGTGCCAGCAGCTTGGACGGATATGGAGAGCAGTACTTC.

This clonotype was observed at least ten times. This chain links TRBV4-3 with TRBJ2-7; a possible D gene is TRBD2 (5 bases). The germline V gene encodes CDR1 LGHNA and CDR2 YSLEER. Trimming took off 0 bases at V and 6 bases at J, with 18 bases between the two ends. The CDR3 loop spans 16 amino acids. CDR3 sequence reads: CASSQDRGNLKGEQYF. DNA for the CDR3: TGCGCCAGCAGCCAAGATCGGGGTAATTTAAAGGGCGAGCAGTACTTC.